The 18 T cell receptor beta chains below come from one sample, sequenced in a study of blood T cell repertoires in COVID-19. Assay: immunoSEQ multiplex PCR; the TCRdb copy retains only in-frame clones and omits some. The sample includes fewer than 350,000 clones, 70% to 90% of them seen just once. Sequencing was done on a sample of PBMCs or T cells enriched from blood (not recorded which). The receptors were sampled from a man aged 25-45 years who had recovered from COVID-19.

This clone appeared once. The chain joins TRBV5-1 to TRBJ2-1; D is unresolved. V was shortened by 5 bases and J by 0 bases, with 9 bases between the two germline ends. This CDR3 spans 14 amino acids. CDR1 is SGHRS, CDR2 YFSETQ, per germline. In nucleotides, the CDR3 is TGCGCCAGCAGGCCGATTAGCTCCTACAATGAGCAGTTCTTC. Amino acid sequence: CASRPISSYNEQFF.

This chain uses TRBV29-1 with TRBJ2-7, with 10 positions matching TRBD1. CDR3 length: 13 amino acids. The germline V gene has CDR1 SQVTM and CDR2 ANQGSEA. V lost 4 bases to trimming and J lost 3 bases; unmatched junction nucleotides: 3. CDR3 sequence reads: CSVARDRGYEQYF. The CDR3 nucleotides are TGCAGCGTTGCGAGGGACAGGGGCTACGAGCAGTACTTC.

The chain is built from TRBV4-3 and TRBJ2-3; 7 bases fit TRBD2. The germline V gene encodes CDR1 LGHNA and CDR2 YSLEER. V lost 1 base to trimming and J lost 2 bases; unmatched junction nucleotides: 6. There are 16 residues in the CDR3. For the CDR3, the DNA is TGCGCCAGCAGCCAAGTTCTGGGGGGGTTCACAGATACGCAGTATTTT. Its protein product is CASSQVLGGFTDTQYF.

The V and J genes are TRBV7-3 and TRBJ2-5; the match to TRBD2 covers 11 bases. Germline V gene sequence: CDR1 SGHTA, CDR2 FQGTGA. V lost 6 bases and J lost 5; bases outside the gene matches: 8. The CDR3 length is 15 residues. CDR3 DNA sequence: TGTGCCAGCAGTGTAGCGGGGGGGCCGCCGGAGACCCAGTACTTC. It encodes CASSVAGGPPETQYF.

This chain links TRBV13 with TRBJ2-7; D possibly corresponds to TRBD1 (5 bases). V lost 5 bases, J lost 2 bases, and 16 bases lay in between. The CDR3 covers 15 residues. Germline CDR1 is PRHDT and CDR2 is FYEKMQ (reference sequence). CDR3 amino acids: CASSTRQTLPYEQYF. Written as DNA, the CDR3 is TGTGCCAGCAGCACCCGACAGACCCTCCCCTACGAGCAGTACTTC.

The rearrangement links TRBV7-2 to TRBJ2-3; a possible D gene is TRBD2 (7 bases). The CDR3 is 16 residues long. The germline V and J ends were trimmed by 3 bases and 6 bases, with 19 bases remaining between them. Per the germline V gene, CDR1 is SGHTA and CDR2 is FQGNSA. The CDR3 sequence is CASSFGTGGPLDTQYF. The CDR3, as DNA: TGTGCCAGCAGCTTCGGGACGGGGGGCCCGTTGGATACGCAGTATTTT. The full variable domain, in which reference TRBV7-2 and TRBJ2-3 provide the parts outside the CDR3, is GAGVSQSPSNKVTEKGKDVELRCDPISGHTALYWYRQSLGQGLEFLIYFQGNSAPDKSGLPSDRFSAERTGGSVSTLTIQRTQQEDSAVYLCASSFGTGGPLDTQYFGPGTRLTVL.

The CDR3 protein is CASSQETGIGAFF. The CDR3 DNA reads as TGCGCCAGCAGCCAGGAGACAGGGATTGGAGCTTTCTTT. This chain joins TRBV4-3 and TRBJ1-1; 7 nucleotides agree with TRBD1. The V and J ends lost 3 bases and 10 bases, in that order; junction bases with no gene match: 8. Germline V gene data show CDR1 as LGHNA and CDR2 as YSLEER. This CDR3 is 13 amino acids long.

The V gene is TRBV4-3, the J gene TRBJ1-2, with TRBD1 matching 9 bases. The CDR3 has 15 residues. Germline V CDR1 and CDR2: LGHNA, YSLEER. V lost 2 bases, J lost 4 bases, and 5 bases stayed unmatched. Here the CDR3 reads CASSQNRQGVYGYTF. CDR3 bases: TGCGCCAGCAGCCAAAATAGACAGGGGGTCTATGGCTACACCTTC.

The chain links TRBV3-1 (or the pseudogene TRBV3-2) to TRBJ2-2; TRBD2 is a possible D gene (6 bases). This CDR3 has 14 amino acids. In germline, CDR1 is LGHDT, CDR2 YNNKEL (reference sequence). Trimming took 3 bases from V and 6 from J, leaving 11 bases between them. The CDR3 region has the DNA TGTGCCAGCAGCCAGATTTCGGGGGCCGGGGAGCTGTTTTTT. It is translated as CASSQISGAGELFF.

The chain uses TRBV25-1 and TRBJ2-3; 9 nucleotides match TRBD2. The junction had 3 bases not matched to a gene; V was cut back by 2 bases and J by 6 bases. CDR1 is MGHDK and CDR2 is SYGVNS in the germline V gene. This CDR3 is built from 14 residues. The CDR3 region is CASSEAGGPDTQYF. The DNA for the CDR3 is TGTGCCAGCAGTGAAGCGGGGGGGCCGGATACGCAGTATTTT. The full variable domain, rest sourced from reference TRBV25-1 and TRBJ2-3, is EADIYQTPRYLVIGTGKKITLECSQTMGHDKMYWYQQDPGMELHLIHYSYGVNSTEKGDLSSESTVSRIRTEHFPLTLESARPSHTSQYLCASSEAGGPDTQYFGPGTRLTVL.

V gene TRBV30 combines with J gene TRBJ1-3, with D perhaps TRBD1 (5 bases). Germline V gene data show CDR1 as GTSNPN and CDR2 as SVGIG (reference sequence). The CDR3 runs to 15 residues. The germline V and J ends were trimmed by 6 bases and 2 bases, with 17 bases remaining between them. CDR3 in DNA: TGTGCCTGCTTAAAGACGGGGGGAACTGGAAACACCATATATTTT. This encodes CACLKTGGTGNTIYF. Together with reference TRBV30 and TRBJ1-3, the CDR3 gives the full variable domain: SQTIHQWPATLVQPVGSPLSLECTVEGTSNPNLYWYRQAAGRGLQLLFYSVGIGQISSEVPQNLSASRPQDRQFILSSKKLLLSDSGFYLCACLKTGGTGNTIYFGEGSWLTVV.

The genes are TRBV7-3 and TRBJ2-1, with D unclear. V lost 5 bases, J lost 6 bases, and 11 bases lay in between. The CDR3 contains 13 residues. The germline V gene has CDR1 SGHTA and CDR2 FQGTGA. For the CDR3, the DNA is TGTGCCAGCAGCCCCGACATCCTCAATGAGCAGTTCTTC. Protein sequence: CASSPDILNEQFF. The complete variable domain, with remaining parts taken from reference TRBV7-3 and TRBJ2-1, reads GAGVSQTPSNKVTEKGKYVELRCDPISGHTALYWYRQSLGQGPEFLIYFQGTGAADDSGLPNDRFFAVRPEGSVSTLKIQRTERGDSAVYLCASSPDILNEQFFGPGTRLTVL.

This chain connects TRBV7-9 to TRBJ1-4; D not certain. CDR1 is SEHNR, CDR2 FQNEAQ, per germline (reference sequence). The CDR3 length is 15 residues. V was cut by 5 bases and J by 7 bases, with 17 bases left in between. The CDR3 reads CASSLPSGRGEKLFF. CDR3 DNA sequence: TGTGCCAGCAGCCTGCCCTCCGGTCGCGGTGAAAAACTGTTTTTT.

This clone has only a few counts. This rearrangement joins TRBV18 to TRBJ2-7; 7 bases align to TRBD2. Germline-derived CDR1 and CDR2 are KGHSH and LQKENI. The CDR3 has 16 amino acids. Losses at the gene ends were 5 bases for V and 1 base for J; bases not matched to a gene: 11. The CDR3 coding sequence is TGTGCCAGCTCAGAACGGGACTACCACTCTTCCTACGAGCAGTACTTC. It codes for CASSERDYHSSYEQYF.

The rearrangement links TRBV3-1 (or the pseudogene TRBV3-2) to TRBJ1-6; no clear D. Germline lookup yields CDR1 LGHDT and CDR2 YNNKEL (reference sequence). V was shortened by 0 bases and J by 8 bases, with 11 bases between the two germline ends. The CDR3 consists of 15 residues. The CDR3 nucleotides read TGTGCCAGCAGCCAAGATCTACCAGGTGATTCACCCCTCCACTTT. Its protein is CASSQDLPGDSPLHF.

Of note for this clone: Additional DNA sequences in this sample encode the identical CDR3. The chain employs TRBV7-9 and TRBJ1-2; TRBD1 aligns across 10 bases. The germline V gene encodes CDR1 SEHNR and CDR2 FQNEAQ (reference sequence). The CDR3 totals 14 residues. After removal of 6 bases from V and 4 bases from J, the junction contained 5 bases not matched to a gene. Here the CDR3 reads CASSLDRGIYGYTF. In DNA, the CDR3 is TGTGCCAGCAGTTTGGACAGGGGGATCTATGGCTACACCTTC.

The J gene is TRBJ1-6, the V gene TRBV11-2, with 7 positions matching TRBD1. The CDR3 length is 14 residues. The junction had 4 bases not matched to a gene; V was cut back by 4 bases and J by 7 bases. The V gene's germline CDR1 is SGHAT and CDR2 FQNNGV. CDR3: CASSSGTVNSPLHF. The CDR3 nucleotides are TGTGCCAGCAGCTCGGGGACAGTCAATTCACCCCTCCACTTT.

This clone appeared a single time. This sequence joins TRBV30 and TRBJ2-1; 7 bases align to TRBD2. J lost 9 bases, V lost 0 bases, and 11 bases had no gene match. This CDR3 has 15 amino acids. Germline V gives CDR1 GTSNPN, CDR2 SVGIG (reference sequence). CDR3 coding DNA: TGTGCCTGGAGTGTATATGGACTAGGACTCGGTGAGCAGTTCTTC. It codes for CAWSVYGLGLGEQFF. The full variable domain, its missing parts supplied by reference TRBV30 and TRBJ2-1, is SQTIHQWPATLVQPVGSPLSLECTVEGTSNPNLYWYRQAAGRGLQLLFYSVGIGQISSEVPQNLSASRPQDRQFILSSKKLLLSDSGFYLCAWSVYGLGLGEQFFGPGTRLTVL.